The 19 T cell receptor beta chains below come from one sample, sequenced in a study of neurological immune-mediated disorders. TCRdb re-analysed the 5' RACE reads in MiXCR, keeping a single row per CDR3 protein. The sample consists of roughly 32,000 distinct CDR3 sequences, about 14% of them appearing once. Time point: technical triplicate 2. What was sequenced was CD4+ T cells from blood. The receptors come from a female donor with HTLV-1-associated myelopathy (HAM/TSP).

As concerns this clonotype: A much larger clone lies a single base off, so this may be a read error. The rearrangement uses TRBV3-1 and TRBJ1-1; 7 bases align to TRBD1. CDR3 length: 12 amino acids. In germline, CDR1 is LGHDT, CDR2 YNNKEL (reference sequence). CDR3 bases: TGTGACAGCAGCCGACAGGGCGGTGAAGCTTTCTTT. Amino acid sequence: CDSSRQGGEAFF.

In this sample, this clonotype turned up many times. The chain has TRBV5-1 and TRBJ2-5; possibly TRBD1 for D (5 bases). CDR3 size: 13 residues. The germline CDR1 and CDR2 sequences are SGHRS and YFSETQ. The V and J ends lost 6 bases and 2 bases respectively, with 11 bases between them. This chain's CDR3 is CASTRTQQETQYF. CDR3 nucleotide sequence: TGCGCCAGCACCAGGACACAACAAGAGACCCAGTACTTC.

This clonotype was seen at least ten times. V is TRBV7-9 and J is TRBJ1-5; no clear D gene. Trimming left V 1 base short and J 4 bases short, with 14 bases between. The CDR3 spans 16 residues. Germline values: CDR1 SEHNR, CDR2 FQNEAQ (reference sequence). This CDR3 is CASSLGAGRRNQPQHF. DNA of the CDR3: TGTGCCAGCAGCTTAGGGGCCGGACGTAGGAATCAGCCCCAGCATTTT.

This clonotype has a count of ten or more. The chain links TRBV7-9 to TRBJ2-7; 10 bases line up with TRBD1. The CDR3 extends over 16 amino acids. Losses at the gene ends were 2 bases for V and 5 bases for J; bases not matched to a gene: 9. The germline V gene has CDR1 SEHNR and CDR2 FQNEAQ (reference sequence). The CDR3 loop reads CASSLSFRTGGNEQYF. CDR3 DNA: TGTGCCAGCAGCTTAAGTTTCCGGACAGGGGGAAACGAGCAGTACTTC.

Worth noting for this clonotype: Its ends do not fully match the called genes, so a read error is possible. The rearrangement uses TRBV7-9 and TRBJ1-1; D not certain. This CDR3 contains 13 residues. The germline V gene has CDR1 SEHNR and CDR2 FQNEAQ (reference sequence). The CDR3 nucleotides are TGTGCCAGCAACCCTCGACAAGACACTGAAGATTTCTTT. Translating it yields CASNPRQDTEDFF.

The sample holds many counts of this clonotype. The V gene is TRBV10-2, the J gene TRBJ1-2, with 9 bases aligning to TRBD1. Looked up from germline, CDR1 is WSHSY and CDR2 is SAAADI. Trimming cost V 8 bases and J 7 bases; bases outside gene matches: 11. The CDR3 consists of 14 residues. This CDR3 reads CASFTLQGALGYTF. The CDR3 DNA follows: TGCGCCAGCTTCACGTTACAGGGGGCGCTTGGCTACACCTTC.

Many counts were recorded for this clonotype. J is TRBJ2-5 and V is TRBV6-5; D is ambiguous. Trimming shortened V by 0 bases and J by 5 bases, and 10 bases separated the two germline ends. Germline CDR1 and CDR2: MNHEY and SVGAGI. The CDR3 has 14 amino acids. The CDR3 region has the DNA TGTGCCAGCAGTTACTCGACCGCTCGGGAGACCCAGTACTTC. This sequence encodes CASSYSTARETQYF.

This clonotype was observed many times. V and J are TRBV28 and TRBJ1-5; D not resolved. Trimming removed 3 bases at V and 5 bases at J, with 14 bases between. The CDR3 has 15 amino acids. The germline V gene encodes CDR1 MDHEN and CDR2 SYDVKM. The CDR3 sequence: CASSFQRGGYQPQHF. Written as DNA, the CDR3 is TGTGCCAGCAGTTTCCAAAGAGGAGGTTATCAGCCCCAGCATTTT.

This clonotype was observed at least ten times. CDR3 nucleotides: TGCGCCAGCAGCCCTCTAGCGGGAGCTGATACGCAGTATTTT. It specifies CASSPLAGADTQYF. The chain carries TRBV4-1 and TRBJ2-3, with 10 bases that match TRBD2. The V gene's germline CDR1 is MGHRA and CDR2 YSYEKL. CDR3 length: 14 amino acids. Losses at the gene ends were 4 bases for V and 6 bases for J; bases not matched to a gene: 4.

This clonotype has ten or more counts. This chain links TRBV28 with TRBJ2-7; 7 bases are shared with TRBD1. V lost 4 bases, J lost 5 bases, and 2 bases stayed unmatched. CDR1 and CDR2 (germline): MDHEN, SYDVKM. The CDR3 totals 12 residues. This CDR3 is CASSYRGNEQYF. DNA of the CDR3: TGTGCCAGCAGTTACAGGGGAAACGAGCAGTACTTC.

This clonotype was found many times. The chain couples TRBV3-1 to TRBJ2-1; no clear D gene. Trimming took 2 bases from V and 6 from J, leaving 11 bases between them. Germline CDR1 and CDR2: LGHDT and YNNKEL (reference sequence). This CDR3 contains 14 residues. This CDR3 is CASSQSVSLNEQFF. The CDR3 DNA reads TGTGCCAGCAGCCAAAGTGTTAGCCTCAATGAGCAGTTCTTC.

This clonotype occurred many times. The rearrangement links TRBV7-8 to TRBJ1-2; possibly TRBD1 for D (5 bases). The CDR3 runs 15 residues. Germline V gene sequence: CDR1 SGHVS, CDR2 FQNEAQ. Trimming removed 0 bases at V and 3 bases at J, with 11 bases between. CDR3 sequence reads: CASSLAGGGDYGYTF. Written as DNA, the CDR3 is TGTGCCAGCAGCTTAGCGGGGGGAGGGGACTATGGCTACACCTTC.

This clonotype showed up many times. The rearrangement uses TRBV14 and TRBJ2-1; D not certain. V lost 4 bases to trimming and J lost 8 bases, with 9 bases between them. From germline, CDR1 is SGHDN and CDR2 FVKESK. The CDR3 sequence is 12 residues long. The CDR3 protein is CASSLGWDEQFF. DNA of the CDR3: TGTGCCAGCAGCCTCGGGTGGGATGAGCAGTTCTTC. Variable domain in full (rest from reference TRBV14 and TRBJ2-1): EAGVTQFPSHSVIEKGQTVTLRCDPISGHDNLYWYRRVMGKEIKFLLHFVKESKQDESGMPNNRFLAERTGGTYSTLKVQPAELEDSGVYFCASSLGWDEQFFGPGTRLTVL.

In this sample, this clonotype turned up many times. The V gene is TRBV2, the J gene TRBJ2-5, with D maybe TRBD1 (6 bases). Germline V gives CDR1 SNHLY, CDR2 FYNNEI. Trimming removed 6 bases at V and 0 bases at J, with 14 bases between. The CDR3 sequence is 15 residues long. The CDR3 reads CASSTGYQDQETQYF. CDR3 DNA sequence: TGTGCCAGCAGCACAGGGTATCAAGACCAAGAGACCCAGTACTTC.

This clonotype was seen many times. The rearrangement joins TRBV5-1 to TRBJ2-5; 8 bases match TRBD2. Germline CDR1 reads SGHRS; CDR2 reads YFSETQ. The CDR3 has 15 amino acids. Germline trimming cut 0 bases from V and 2 bases from J; bases unmatched to any gene: 3. The CDR3 nucleotides read TGCGCCAGCAGCTTGGTGACGGGGGGGCAAGAGACCCAGTACTTC. Translation gives CASSLVTGGQETQYF.

This clonotype has ten or more counts. The chain carries TRBV5-1 and TRBJ2-3; D is unresolved. CDR3 length: 13 amino acids. Germline values: CDR1 SGHRS, CDR2 YFSETQ. The V end lost 3 bases, the J end lost 2 bases, and 7 bases lay between the germline ends. The CDR3 nucleotides are TGCGCCAGCAGCTCTGAAGCCACAGATACGCAGTATTTT. Translation gives CASSSEATDTQYF.

In this sample, this clonotype turned up many times. The V call is TRBV20-1, the J call TRBJ2-1, with D possibly being TRBD2 (5 bases). CDR3 size: 15 residues. Germline values: CDR1 DFQATT, CDR2 SNEGSKA (reference sequence). Trimming cost V 3 bases and J 0 bases, with 12 bases left between them. This chain's CDR3 is CSASPGLSSYNEQFF. CDR3 in DNA: TGCAGTGCTAGTCCGGGGTTAAGCTCCTACAATGAGCAGTTCTTC.

There are many counts of this clonotype. V and J are TRBV7-2 and TRBJ2-5; TRBD2 matches at 11 bases. With V trimmed by 5 bases and J by 1 base, 6 bases remained unmatched. The CDR3 is made up of 16 amino acids. In germline, CDR1 is SGHTA, CDR2 FQGNSA. In DNA form, the CDR3 reads TGTGCCAGCAGCCTGGGACTAGCGGTACTCCAAGAGACCCAGTACTTC. This codes for CASSLGLAVLQETQYF. The variable domain in full, completed from reference TRBV7-2 and TRBJ2-5, reads GAGVSQSPSNKVTEKGKDVELRCDPISGHTALYWYRQSLGQGLEFLIYFQGNSAPDKSGLPSDRFSAERTGGSVSTLTIQRTQQEDSAVYLCASSLGLAVLQETQYFGPGTRLLVL.

The chain recombines TRBV6-5 with TRBJ1-5; D gene uncertain. CDR3 length: 13 amino acids. Per the germline V gene, CDR1 is MNHEY and CDR2 is SVGAGI. Trimming stripped 1 base from V and 11 bases from J, with 12 bases between. The CDR3 region has the DNA TGTGCCAGCAGTTACTGGTTTTACAAGACCCAGCATTTT. Amino acids: CASSYWFYKTQHF.